This section outlines one T cell receptor beta chain sequence together with its context. TCRdb re-analysed the 5' RACE reads in MiXCR, keeping a single row per CDR3 protein. The top ten clones hold 21% of a sample with 300,000 to 350,000 distinct CDR3 sequences, 13% to 15% of them seen once. V was trimmed by 5 bases and J by 8 bases, leaving 9 bases between them. The CDR3 length is 11 residues. The germline gives CDR1 SGHVS, CDR2 FQNEAQ. The sample is drawn from a study of T-cell memory formation after mild COVID-19. V is TRBV7-8 and J is TRBJ1-2; perhaps TRBD1 as D (6 bases). The sequenced sample was PBMCs or a T cell subset sorted from them (not recorded which). The TCR comes from a man in his late teens or twenties who had mild COVID-19 (a few samples of this study predate the infection). Cell type and time point are not known. The CDR3 coding sequence is TGTGCCAGCAGCAACAGGGAAGGCTACACCTTC. Protein: CASSNREGYTF.